Below, 11 T cell receptor beta chains from the same sample are listed, as sequenced in a study of T-cell memory formation after mild COVID-19. MiXCR, run by TCRdb on the 5' RACE reads, gives a single entry per CDR3 protein. This sample has 350,000 to 400,000 distinct CDR3 sequences; about an eighth occur once, and the top ten carry 22%. The sequenced sample consisted of PBMCs or a T cell subset sorted from them (not recorded which). The receptors originated from a man between 18 and 35 years old who had mild COVID-19 (a few samples of this study predate the infection). Cell type and time point are not known.

In its sample, this clonotype was seen a few times. The chain combines TRBV7-2 with TRBJ2-6; D gene unclear. The germline V gene has CDR1 SGHTA and CDR2 FQGNSA. With 0 bases removed from V and 2 bases from J, the gap between germline ends came to 8 bases. The CDR3 loop spans 16 amino acids. CDR3 coding DNA: TGTGCCAGCAGCTTAGCGTTGGGGACTGGGGCCAACGTCCTGACTTTC. Translating it yields CASSLALGTGANVLTF.

V and J are TRBV7-2 and TRBJ2-2; D ambiguous. The CDR3 has 15 residues. Germline-derived CDR1 and CDR2 are SGHTA and FQGNSA. V was shortened by 4 bases and J by 2 bases, with 11 bases between the two germline ends. The CDR3, as DNA: TGTGCCAGCAGCTCACAAAGGTTAAACACCGGGGAGCTGTTTTTT. Encoded protein: CASSSQRLNTGELFF.

The chain employs TRBV19 and TRBJ2-7, with D tentatively TRBD1 (6 bases). V lost 5 bases and J lost 3, with 11 bases in between. The CDR3 extends over 13 amino acids. The germline V gene encodes CDR1 LNHDA and CDR2 SQIVND (reference sequence). CDR3 region: CASSDPTGYEQYF. The CDR3 bases are TGTGCCAGTAGTGACCCGACAGGCTACGAGCAGTACTTC.

This clonotype was seen a few times. The chain carries TRBV5-1 and TRBJ2-2; 9 nucleotides align to TRBD1. J gave up 5 bases and V 5 bases, and 7 bases lay outside the gene matches. This CDR3 is built from 15 residues. From germline, CDR1 is SGHRS and CDR2 YFSETQ. CDR3 sequence: CASRELTGGTGELFF. DNA of the CDR3: TGCGCCAGCAGGGAATTGACAGGGGGTACCGGGGAGCTGTTTTTT.

This clonotype was seen only a few times. The chain employs TRBV14 and TRBJ2-7, with a tentative D call TRBD2 (5 bases). CDR1 is SGHDN, CDR2 FVKESK, per germline. The CDR3 totals 16 residues. The germline V and J ends were trimmed by 3 bases and 2 bases, with 17 bases remaining between them. This CDR3 reads CASSQPGSGPTYEQYF. DNA of the CDR3: TGTGCCAGCAGCCAGCCGGGATCCGGGCCCACCTACGAGCAGTACTTC. The whole variable domain, filled in from reference TRBV14 and TRBJ2-7, reads EAGVTQFPSHSVIEKGQTVTLRCDPISGHDNLYWYRRVMGKEIKFLLHFVKESKQDESGMPNNRFLAERTGGTYSTLKVQPAELEDSGVYFCASSQPGSGPTYEQYFGPGTRLTVT.

This chain links TRBV6-5 with TRBJ2-7; 7 nucleotides agree with TRBD1. This CDR3 spans 14 amino acids. Germline V gene data show CDR1 as MNHEY and CDR2 as SVGAGI. The V segment lost 5 bases and the J segment 3 bases; nucleotides outside the gene matches: 7. The chain's CDR3 is CASSSGTVGYEQYF. The CDR3 nucleotides read TGTGCCAGCAGTAGTGGGACAGTAGGCTACGAGCAGTACTTC.

This clonotype occurred a few times. The chain is built from TRBV15 and TRBJ1-1, with 9 positions matching TRBD1. CDR1 LNHNV and CDR2 YYDKDF come from the germline V gene (reference sequence). The CDR3 loop spans 16 amino acids. The junction had 7 bases not matched to a gene; V was cut back by 2 bases and J by 3 bases. CDR3 sequence: CATSRFRDRADTEAFF. The CDR3 coding sequence is TGTGCCACCAGCAGATTCCGGGACAGGGCTGACACTGAAGCTTTCTTT. Full variable domain (missing parts from reference TRBV15 and TRBJ1-1): DAMVIQNPRYQVTQFGKPVTLSCSQTLNHNVMYWYQQKSSQAPKLLFHYYDKDFNNEADTPDNFQSRRPNTSFCFLDIRSPGLGDTAMYLCATSRFRDRADTEAFFGQGTRLTVV.

This clonotype was detected a few times. This chain links TRBV10-3 with TRBJ2-7; 11 bases are shared with TRBD1. The length of the CDR3 is 15 residues. Germline CDR1 reads ENHRY; CDR2 reads SYGVKD. Trimming removed 6 bases from V and 1 base from J; junction bases left unmatched: 5. This CDR3 reads CAIRAGDRGSYEQYF. The CDR3 DNA reads TGTGCCATCAGGGCGGGGGACAGGGGGTCCTACGAGCAGTACTTC.

This clonotype was detected a few times. The chain employs TRBV4-2 and TRBJ1-2; unclear D gene. The CDR3 contains 14 residues. The ends were cut back, 2 bases at V and 0 bases at J, with 7 bases in the middle. Germline CDR1 and CDR2: LGHNA and YNFKEQ. CDR3 sequence (DNA): TGTGCCAGCAGCCAAATCGGGACTAACTATGGCTACACCTTC. It codes for CASSQIGTNYGYTF.

This chain links TRBV29-1 with TRBJ1-5; 11 bases are a match to TRBD1. The V gene end was trimmed by 8 bases and the J gene end by 7 bases; junction bases not matched to a gene: 10. This CDR3 spans 14 amino acids. Germline-derived CDR1 and CDR2 are SQVTM and ANQGSEA. CDR3 coding DNA: TGCAGCCCACAGGGACAGGGGGATCAACAGCCCCAGCATTTT. Amino acids: CSPQGQGDQQPQHF.

CDR3 residues: CASSQSGGNTIYF. In nucleotides, the CDR3 is TGCGCCAGCAGCCAGTCGGGTGGAAACACCATATATTTT. V and J are TRBV4-1 and TRBJ1-3; no firm D call. Germline CDR1 MGHRA, CDR2 YSYEKL. The ends were cut back, 3 bases at V and 3 bases at J, with 6 bases in the middle. This CDR3 comprises 13 residues.